This TCR beta chain was observed in a study of vaccination and CD4 T cells after COVID-19. Background on the study: Each control was exposed to a CEFX pool, an HIV-1 Nef pool, or no peptide at all.

Cultured CD4+ T-cell DNA underwent Oncomine TCR Beta short-read sequencing. TCRdb ran MiXCR on the PCR reads and lists one entry per CDR3 protein. The top ten clones hold approximately 30% of a sample with 9,000 to 15,000 distinct CDR3 sequences, around a third of them seen once. As to this clonotype: Antigen: not known.

The treatment is: approximately 9-day PBMC culture with coronavirus spike peptide pools or control peptides (ViraFEST assay). V was shortened by 5 bases and J by 9 bases, with 10 bases between the two germline ends. Germline CDR1 reads MNHEY; CDR2 reads SMNVEV (reference sequence). CDR3 length: 11 amino acids. The material sequenced was CD4+ T cells from blood, cultured in vitro, taken before SARS-CoV-2 vaccination. This TCR was recovered from a human donor who received a COVID-19 vaccine. The rearrangement uses TRBV27 and TRBJ1-1; no definite D call. Here the CDR3 DNA reads TGTGCCAGCAGTCGTAACGAACAAGCTTTCTTT. Its translation is CASSRNEQAFF.